The 17 T cell receptor beta chains listed next were all sequenced from one sample in a study of control samples from healthy donors and cancer patients. Assay: immunoSEQ multiplex PCR; the TCRdb copy retains only in-frame clones and omits some. The sample consists of about 12,000 clones, 88% of them appearing once. Specimen: formalin-fixed, paraffin-embedded tissue. The receptor set was obtained from a male donor with melanoma.

This clone was observed once. The chain carries TRBV5-1 and TRBJ1-1; unclear D gene. CDR1 is SGHRS, CDR2 YFSETQ, per germline. The CDR3 extends over 13 amino acids. Trimming stripped 3 bases from V and 5 bases from J, with 11 bases between. The CDR3 loop is CASSYNPGTEAFF. DNA of the CDR3: TGCGCCAGCAGCTACAACCCGGGGACTGAAGCTTTCTTT.

The CDR3 DNA sequence: TGTGCCAGCAGCTTAGGACCTACCGAGCAGTACGTC. It translates to CASSLGPTEQYV. V usage is TRBV13 and J usage is TRBJ2-7, with D unclear. The germline V and J ends were trimmed by 0 bases and 6 bases, with 6 bases remaining between them. Germline V gene data show CDR1 as PRHDT and CDR2 as FYEKMQ (reference sequence). The CDR3 covers 12 residues.

This clone was recorded only once. V and J are TRBV5-1 and TRBJ1-1, with D possibly being TRBD1 (5 bases). The CDR3 totals 11 residues. CDR1 is SGHRS, CDR2 YFSETQ, per germline. V was cut by 4 bases and J by 4 bases, with 5 bases left in between. CDR3 sequence (DNA): TGCGCCAGCAGCCAGGGCACTGAAGCTTTCTTT. Residues: CASSQGTEAFF.

The rearrangement links TRBV28 to TRBJ2-1; 7 nucleotides agree with TRBD2. Trimming removed 5 bases from V and 9 bases from J; junction bases left unmatched: 10. This CDR3 has 14 amino acids. Germline values: CDR1 MDHEN, CDR2 SYDVKM. The CDR3 reads CASSTGTTRGEQFF. The DNA for the CDR3 is TGTGCCAGCAGTACCGGGACTACGAGGGGTGAGCAGTTCTTC.

The chain carries TRBV7-9 and TRBJ2-1, with D perhaps matching TRBD2 (5 bases). The CDR3 covers 15 residues. Trimming removed 1 base from V and 4 bases from J, with 11 bases in between. Germline values: CDR1 SEHNR, CDR2 FQNEAQ (reference sequence). The CDR3 coding sequence is TGTGCCAGCAGCTTAGGCAGCACGGGGTACAATGAGCAGTTCTTC. Amino acids: CASSLGSTGYNEQFF.

The chain recombines TRBV6-5 with TRBJ1-5; D perhaps matches TRBD1 (6 bases). This CDR3 spans 13 amino acids. The V gene's germline CDR1 is MNHEY and CDR2 SVGAGI. The ends were cut back, 2 bases at V and 4 bases at J, with 6 bases in the middle. CDR3 sequence: CASSYQGNQPQHF. Written as DNA, the CDR3 is TGTGCCAGCAGTTACCAGGGGAATCAGCCCCAGCATTTT.

The chain carries TRBV7-9 and TRBJ2-7; D is undetermined. Germline V gene data show CDR1 as SEHNR and CDR2 as FQNEAQ (reference sequence). V was cut by 1 base and J by 2 bases, with 12 bases left in between. The CDR3 consists of 15 residues. The CDR3 sequence: CASSLEGHYPYEQYF. The CDR3 DNA is TGTGCCAGCAGCTTAGAAGGGCACTACCCCTACGAGCAGTACTTC.

V and J are TRBV7-6 and TRBJ2-7, with 12 positions matching TRBD2. Trimming at V came to 3 bases and at J to 3 bases, leaving 6 bases not matched to a gene. CDR1 is SGHVS, CDR2 FNYEAQ, per germline. The CDR3 consists of 16 residues. CDR3 bases: TGTGCCAGCAGCTTCGCGACTAGCGGGAGCCACTACGAGCAGTACTTC. Translated, it gives CASSFATSGSHYEQYF.

The chain couples TRBV19 to TRBJ2-1; D gene unclear. V gave up 3 bases and J gave up 0 bases, with 12 bases separating them. The V gene's germline CDR1 is LNHDA and CDR2 SQIVND (reference sequence). This CDR3 spans 16 amino acids. This CDR3 reads CASSIYHLTSYNEQFF. The CDR3 DNA is TGTGCCAGTAGTATTTACCACCTTACCTCCTACAATGAGCAGTTCTTC.

This chain links TRBV5-1 with TRBJ2-1; TRBD2 agrees at 10 bases. The germline V gene encodes CDR1 SGHRS and CDR2 YFSETQ. CDR3 length equals 17 residues. V shed 3 bases and J 10 bases; nucleotides not matched to a gene: 16. CDR3 sequence reads: CASSWDSSGSLQREQFF. The CDR3 region has the DNA TGCGCCAGCAGCTGGGACTCTAGCGGGAGTTTGCAGAGGGAGCAGTTCTTC.

In nucleotides, the CDR3 is TGTGCCAGCAGGACTTACTACGAGCAGTACTTC. Translating gives CASRTYYEQYF. This chain links TRBV6-6 with TRBJ2-7, with D hard to call. Germline V gene sequence: CDR1 MNHNY, CDR2 SVGAGI (reference sequence). V was pared by 6 bases and J by 3 bases, with 6 bases between. There are 11 residues in the CDR3.

V and J are TRBV5-1 and TRBJ1-2; D remains unclear. This CDR3 has 15 amino acids. The V and J ends lost 0 bases and 4 bases respectively, with 13 bases between them. CDR1 is SGHRS, CDR2 YFSETQ, per germline. CDR3 region: CASSLEAYSTYGYTF. The DNA of the CDR3 is TGCGCCAGCAGCTTGGAAGCCTACAGCACCTATGGCTACACCTTC.

This chain uses TRBV11-3 with TRBJ2-7, with D perhaps being TRBD1 or TRBD2 (5 bases each). The germline V gene encodes CDR1 SGHNT and CDR2 YENEEA. The CDR3 spans 15 residues. The V end was cut by 0 bases, the J end by 3 bases, with 12 bases between. CDR3 sequence (DNA): TGTGCCAGCAGCTTAGAACCGGGGCCTAACTACGAGCAGTACTTC. This translates into CASSLEPGPNYEQYF.

The rearrangement joins TRBV5-5 to TRBJ2-7, with 8 bases matching TRBD1. The junction had 6 bases not matched to a gene; V was cut back by 4 bases and J by 6 bases. This CDR3 spans 13 amino acids. CDR1 and CDR2 from the germline V gene are SGHKS and YYEKEE (reference sequence). CDR3 bases: TGTGCCAGCAGCCTCCGGACAGGGAGCGAGCAGTACGTC. Its translation is CASSLRTGSEQYV.

The chain links TRBV13 to TRBJ1-1; D remains unclear. The CDR3 extends over 12 amino acids. Germline CDR1 is PRHDT and CDR2 is FYEKMQ (reference sequence). Deletions cut 3 bases from V and 8 bases from J, with 10 bases between. The CDR3, as DNA: TGTGCCAGCAGCTTGAACGACGGAGAAGCTTTCTTT. This encodes CASSLNDGEAFF.

The chain recombines TRBV2 with TRBJ1-1, with D uncertain. V was shortened by 10 bases and J by 5 bases, with 17 bases between the two germline ends. The germline V gene encodes CDR1 SNHLY and CDR2 FYNNEI. The CDR3 totals 13 residues. In nucleotides, the CDR3 is TGTGCCAACCGTTTTGCGCTGGGTACTGAAGCTTTCTTT. Translated, it gives CANRFALGTEAFF.

The chain couples TRBV18 to TRBJ1-1; D is perhaps TRBD1 (5 bases). The CDR3 covers 16 residues. V shed 2 bases and J shed 1 base, with 14 bases lying between them. Germline values: CDR1 KGHSH, CDR2 LQKENI. CDR3 sequence (DNA): TGTGCCAGCTCACCAGGTCAGGGTTGGGGGAACACTGAAGCTTTCTTT. This gives the protein CASSPGQGWGNTEAFF.